The clone carrying this T cell receptor beta chain showed up just once. The antigen is undetermined. This specimen belongs to a study of cytomegalovirus exposure and HLA in healthy donors. Study findings and constraints: In presence/absence analyses, roughly uniform sequencing depth across donors was assumed. Available immune exposure information covered CMV serostatus only. Rare sequences made up most TCRs, while some public TCRs were found in many donors.

Germline CDR1 is MNHEY and CDR2 is SVGAGI. The V gene lost 2 bases and the J gene lost 1 base, with 8 bases spanning the gap. CDR3 length: 14 residues. PCR employed 60 Vbeta and 13 Jbeta primers. In the study's own analysis: About 11 million of the 75 million to 95 million unique TCR beta chains counted in a later analysis were shared. Sequenced by immunoSEQ multiplex PCR; TCRdb stores in-frame clones only, minus some. D and trimming come from the DNA, and the V and J calls and clone size come from that table. The profile shows 65,000 to 75,000 clones, about 70% of them singletons. The chain has TRBV6-5 and TRBJ2-5, with a possible D match to TRBD2 (6 bases). Sequenced input: PBMCs. The receptor was derived from a woman aged 25-40 years in good health and CMV-seronegative. For the CDR3, the DNA is TGTGCCAGCAGTTACCGCGGGGCCCAAGAGACCCAGTACTTC. It is translated as CASSYRGAQETQYF.